This T cell receptor (beta chain) appears in the sequencing data of a study of identical twins. TCRdb re-analysed the 5' RACE reads in MiXCR, keeping a single row per CDR3 protein. Of about 220,000 distinct CDR3 sequences in the sample, 6% to 9% were seen once. V lost 6 bases, J lost 5 bases, and 10 bases lay in between. Looked up from germline, CDR1 is MDHEN and CDR2 is SYDVKM. This CDR3 has 12 amino acids. These data are also associated with another study on yellow fever vaccine responses in identical twins.

The chain carries TRBV28 and TRBJ2-5; perhaps TRBD1 as D (5 bases). The receptor's source is a woman aged 18-35 years in good health. Specimen: memory (CD45RO+) T cells sorted from blood. The DNA for the CDR3 is TGTGCCAGCAGGGGGCCTTGGGAGACCCAGTACTTC. It encodes CASRGPWETQYF.